One sample yielded the 32 T cell receptor beta chains listed below, sequenced in a study of Graves' ophthalmopathy and Graves' hyperthyroidism. As the template, RNA transcripts were used to amplify TCR beta CDR3 regions. Investigators did first-round RT-PCR with HTBI primers, then second-round multiplex PCR. Via MiXCR, TCRdb re-called the multiplex PCR reads, giving one row per CDR3 protein. The repertoire includes hundreds of thousands of distinct CDR3 sequences, 21% of them detected once, and 3% sits in the top ten. The specimen sequenced was peripheral blood. The source of these receptors is a woman between 18 and 30 years old with stable Graves' hyperthyroidism.

This clonotype was counted only a few times. The DNA for the CDR3 is TGTGCCAGCAGCTCCAGGGGTTGGAAGAACACTGAAGCTTTCTTT. Amino acids: CASSSRGWKNTEAFF. The chain uses TRBV11-1 and TRBJ1-1; perhaps TRBD1 as D (6 bases). There are 15 residues in the CDR3. Trimming took 4 bases from V and 1 from J, leaving 13 bases between them. In germline, CDR1 is SGHAT, CDR2 FQDESV (reference sequence).

In this sample, this clonotype turned up many times. The V call is TRBV20-1, the J call TRBJ2-7, with TRBD1 matching 12 bases. Germline values: CDR1 DFQATT, CDR2 SNEGSKA (reference sequence). Losses at the gene ends were 6 bases for V and 1 base for J; bases not matched to a gene: 13. The CDR3 is 17 amino acids. The CDR3 region has the DNA TGCAGTGCAGAAGGGGACAGGGGGCAGATGACGTCCTACGAGCAGTACTTC. This gives the protein CSAEGDRGQMTSYEQYF.

This clonotype was recorded many times. V usage is TRBV28 and J usage is TRBJ1-1; no firm D call. The germline gives CDR1 MDHEN, CDR2 SYDVKM. V was cut by 2 bases and J by 1 base, with 5 bases left in between. There are 13 residues in the CDR3. CDR3: CASSLRQNTEAFF. The CDR3 DNA is TGTGCCAGCAGTTTACGACAGAACACTGAAGCTTTCTTT.

This clonotype was detected ten times or more. The chain couples TRBV29-1 to TRBJ2-5; 8 bases agree with TRBD1. Germline CDR1 and CDR2: SQVTM and ANQGSEA. The CDR3 sequence is 14 residues long. J was trimmed by 7 bases and V by 6 bases; bases with no gene match: 13. This CDR3 is CSVGPGGELGTQYF. CDR3 in DNA: TGCAGCGTCGGCCCAGGGGGCGAATTAGGGACCCAGTACTTC.

The sample holds many counts of this clonotype. This chain uses TRBV6-5 with TRBJ2-5; D could derive from TRBD1 or TRBD2 (6 bases each). V was trimmed by 4 bases and J by 5 bases, leaving 26 bases between them. The CDR3 extends over 18 amino acids. Germline V gene sequence: CDR1 MNHEY, CDR2 SVGAGI. The CDR3 sequence is CASSSLGRGPRGEETQYF. The CDR3 region has the DNA TGTGCCAGCAGTTCCCTAGGCCGGGGCCCTAGGGGGGAGGAGACCCAGTACTTC.

This clonotype occurred many times. The chain has TRBV20-1 and TRBJ2-1; the match to TRBD2 covers 15 bases. The CDR3 consists of 18 residues. V lost 5 bases to trimming and J lost 10 bases; unmatched junction nucleotides: 18. CDR1 is DFQATT and CDR2 is SNEGSKA in the germline V gene (reference sequence). CDR3 amino acids: CSAPGLAGGLGDFEEQFF. The DNA for the CDR3 is TGCAGTGCTCCGGGACTAGCGGGAGGTCTTGGGGACTTTGAAGAGCAGTTCTTC.

This clonotype was seen repeatedly, ten times or more. The rearrangement links TRBV6-1 to TRBJ1-1; 10 bases match TRBD1. J gave up 5 bases and V 4 bases, and 4 bases lay outside the gene matches. The CDR3 spans 14 residues. Per the germline V gene, CDR1 is MNHNS and CDR2 is SASEGT. CDR3 in DNA: TGTGCCAGCAGTGCCCGGACAGGGGGTACTGAAGCTTTCTTT. This sequence encodes CASSARTGGTEAFF.

This clonotype was seen many times. This chain connects TRBV6-1 to TRBJ1-6; a weak D match, TRBD1 (5 bases). Trimming pared 1 base from V and 10 bases from J, leaving 11 bases between. The CDR3 sequence is 14 residues long. Germline CDR1 MNHNS, CDR2 SASEGT. DNA for the CDR3: TGTGCCAGCAGTGAAGGCGGTGGGGGATCACCCCTCCACTTT. It yields the protein CASSEGGGGSPLHF.

About this clonotype itself: A junction boundary mismatches the germline segment, possibly from a read error. This chain joins TRBV7-3 and TRBJ2-5; D not certain. CDR1 and CDR2 (germline): SGHTA, FQGTGA. The CDR3 runs 15 residues. CDR3 sequence: CASSLTWADQEIQYF. DNA for the CDR3: TGTGCCAGCAGCTTAACGTGGGCGGACCAAGAGATCCAGTACTTC.

This clonotype was detected many times. This rearrangement joins TRBV29-1 to TRBJ2-2; weak D call: TRBD1 (6 bases). There are 13 residues in the CDR3. Germline assignment: CDR1 SQVTM and CDR2 ANQGSEA. V was shortened by 3 bases and J by 1 base, with 6 bases between the two germline ends. CDR3 amino acids: CSVETGNTGELFF. CDR3 nucleotide sequence: TGCAGCGTTGAGACAGGGAACACCGGGGAGCTGTTTTTT.

This clonotype was recorded many times. J is TRBJ2-5 and V is TRBV20-1, with D possibly TRBD2 on 6 matching bases. This CDR3 region has 14 residues. The germline V gene encodes CDR1 DFQATT and CDR2 SNEGSKA (reference sequence). V shed 6 bases and J shed 2 bases, with 16 bases lying between them. The CDR3 coding sequence is TGCAGTGCCTACCCACGGACTACACAAGAGACCCAGTACTTC. Residues: CSAYPRTTQETQYF.

Many counts were recorded for this clonotype. The chain employs TRBV20-1 and TRBJ2-5; D is perhaps TRBD1 or TRBD2 (5 bases each). V lost 6 bases to trimming and J lost 5 bases, with 19 bases between them. Looked up from germline, CDR1 is DFQATT and CDR2 is SNEGSKA (reference sequence). This CDR3 is built from 14 residues. The CDR3 is CSASRSGSRETQYF. As DNA, the CDR3 is TGCAGTGCCAGTCGGTCAGGGAGTAGGGAGACCCAGTACTTC.

This clonotype showed up many times. V usage is TRBV6-5 and J usage is TRBJ1-6, with 7 bases that match TRBD1. This CDR3 is 15 amino acids long. V dropped 2 bases and J dropped 6; count of bases not matched to a gene: 4. Germline-derived CDR1 and CDR2 are MNHEY and SVGAGI. Here the CDR3 DNA reads TGTGCCAGCAGTTACAGGACAGGATCTAATTCACCCCTCCACTTT. Translating it yields CASSYRTGSNSPLHF.

To note about this clonotype: Relative to the germline gene, one junction end is altered; a read error may explain this. V usage is TRBV20-1 and J usage is TRBJ2-5; D not resolved. Germline CDR1 and CDR2: DFQATT and SNEGSKA (reference sequence). The CDR3 extends over 11 amino acids. The CDR3 DNA reads as TGCAGTGCTCAGCAGGAAGATACCCAGTACTTC. Protein sequence: CSAQQEDTQYF.

This clonotype was seen repeatedly, ten times or more. The chain employs TRBV20-1 and TRBJ1-1; D is uncertain. The CDR3 contains 12 residues. Looked up from germline, CDR1 is DFQATT and CDR2 is SNEGSKA (reference sequence). The CDR3 spells CRGREGYTEAFF. CDR3 DNA sequence: TGCAGAGGAAGGGAGGGCTACACTGAAGCTTTCTTT.

This clonotype was detected ten times or more. The chain recombines TRBV28 with TRBJ2-7; D is ambiguous. Germline CDR1 is MDHEN and CDR2 is SYDVKM. CDR3 size: 12 residues. The germline V and J ends were trimmed by 3 bases and 7 bases, with 10 bases remaining between them. DNA of the CDR3: TGTGCCAGCAGTTTTCTCAACCGTGAGCAGTACTTC. Protein sequence: CASSFLNREQYF.

The CDR3 protein is CASRRTKSGNTIYF. The CDR3 DNA sequence: TGTGCCAGCAGACGGACAAAATCTGGAAACACCATATATTTT. This sequence joins TRBV6-2 or TRBV6-3 and TRBJ1-3; the D gene is possibly TRBD1 (5 bases). This CDR3 is 14 amino acids long. V shed 6 bases and J shed 1 base, with 10 bases lying between them. The germline V gene has CDR1 MNHEY and CDR2 SVGEGT.

This clonotype was picked up many times. This sequence joins TRBV18 and TRBJ1-1, with D possibly matching TRBD1 (6 bases). The CDR3 has 13 residues. The germline gives CDR1 KGHSH, CDR2 LQKENI. V was pared by 6 bases and J by 3 bases, with 11 bases between. CDR3 DNA sequence: TGTGCCAGCTCGCAAGAGGGGGACACTGAAGCTTTCTTT. This encodes CASSQEGDTEAFF. Variable domain in full (rest from reference TRBV18 and TRBJ1-1): NAGVMQNPRHLVRRRGQEARLRCSPMKGHSHVYWYRQLPEEGLKFMVYLQKENIIDESGMPKERFSAEFPKEGPSILRIQQVVRGDSAAYFCASSQEGDTEAFFGQGTRLTVV.

This clonotype was counted many times. J is TRBJ2-7 and V is TRBV7-9, with 7 bases identical to TRBD1. V was pared by 3 bases and J by 1 base, with 6 bases of the junction left unmatched. Germline V lookup: CDR1 SEHNR, CDR2 FQNEAQ (reference sequence). The CDR3 length is 15 residues. The CDR3 sequence is CASSFRDRPSYEQYF. The CDR3 nucleotides are TGTGCCAGCAGCTTCCGGGACAGACCTTCCTACGAGCAGTACTTC.

This clonotype was seen repeatedly, ten times or more. This chain joins TRBV6-1 and TRBJ2-5, with 9 bases aligning to TRBD2. The CDR3 is 14 amino acids. Germline V CDR1 and CDR2: MNHNS, SASEGT. V was pared by 5 bases and J by 2 bases, with 3 bases of the junction left unmatched. DNA for the CDR3: TGTGCCAGCAGTCCCAGCGGGGGGCAAGAGACCCAGTACTTC. Its translation: CASSPSGGQETQYF.

The rearrangement joins TRBV11-2 to TRBJ2-2; TRBD2 agrees at 11 bases. Germline V gene sequence: CDR1 SGHAT, CDR2 FQNNGV. V lost 1 base to trimming and J lost 4 bases; unmatched junction nucleotides: 5. This CDR3 contains 17 residues. This CDR3 is CASSLVGLAGGTGELFF. The CDR3 nucleotides read TGTGCCAGCAGCTTAGTAGGCCTAGCGGGAGGCACCGGGGAGCTGTTTTTT.

This chain links TRBV4-1 with TRBJ2-4; D possibly uses TRBD1 or TRBD2 (5 bases each). V was clipped by 2 bases and J by 0 bases, with 8 bases between them. The CDR3 extends over 15 amino acids. Germline-derived CDR1 and CDR2 are MGHRA and YSYEKL. The CDR3 spells CASSQMGVAKNIQYF. CDR3 bases: TGCGCCAGCAGCCAAATGGGGGTAGCCAAAAACATTCAGTACTTC.

This clonotype was counted at least ten times. The V call is TRBV4-2, the J call TRBJ2-7; D ambiguous. Trimming pared 5 bases from V and 3 bases from J, leaving 5 bases between. The CDR3 has 11 residues. Germline V gene data show CDR1 as LGHNA and CDR2 as YNFKEQ. The CDR3 reads CASSGGYEQYF. The CDR3 coding sequence is TGTGCCAGCAGCGGCGGCTACGAGCAGTACTTC.

This clonotype has a handful of counts. CDR3 sequence reads: CASSLRGTSAYQETQYF. CDR3 sequence (DNA): TGCGCCAGCAGCTTGAGGGGGACTAGCGCGTACCAAGAGACCCAGTACTTC. The J gene is TRBJ2-5, the V gene TRBV5-1, with 10 bases identical to TRBD2. This CDR3 comprises 17 residues. Germline V gene lookup returns CDR1 SGHRS and CDR2 YFSETQ. Trimming cost V 1 base and J 0 bases; bases outside gene matches: 6.

V gene TRBV6-4 combines with J gene TRBJ1-1; D unresolved. Germline CDR1 and CDR2: MRHNA and SNTAGT. Deletions cut 5 bases from V and 11 bases from J, with 15 bases between. The CDR3 contains 12 residues. The CDR3 nucleotides read TGTGCCAGCAGTCTCGGGCTCGTCCAGGCTTTCTTT. Amino acids: CASSLGLVQAFF.

This clonotype was seen many times. The chain joins TRBV11-1 to TRBJ2-5, with 9 nucleotides matching TRBD2. Germline values: CDR1 SGHAT, CDR2 FQDESV (reference sequence). The CDR3 spans 17 residues. V shed 5 bases, J shed 3 bases, and the junction held 13 bases outside the gene matches. The chain's CDR3 is CASSPRKLAGEKETQYF. CDR3 nucleotides: TGTGCCAGCAGCCCTCGGAAATTAGCGGGAGAAAAAGAGACCCAGTACTTC.

On this clonotype itself: At one boundary the junction diverges from the germline segment, which might be a read error. Here the CDR3 reads CVSSLPSGGWYSNQPQHF. The CDR3 region has the DNA TGTGTCAGCAGTTTACCTTCAGGGGGTTGGTATAGCAATCAGCCCCAGCATTTT. This rearrangement joins TRBV28 to TRBJ1-5, with 7 bases identical to TRBD1. This CDR3 has 18 amino acids. The germline CDR1 and CDR2 sequences are MDHEN and SYDVKM.

This clonotype was seen ten or more times. The J gene is TRBJ2-7, the V gene TRBV20-1; 7 bases agree with TRBD1. Germline V gene lookup returns CDR1 DFQATT and CDR2 SNEGSKA (reference sequence). There are 12 residues in the CDR3. The trim removed 2 bases at V and 3 bases at J, leaving 1 base unmatched. CDR3: CSARWDSYEQYF. In DNA, the CDR3 is TGCAGTGCTAGATGGGACAGCTACGAGCAGTACTTC.

This clonotype was picked up many times. The chain employs TRBV4-3 and TRBJ2-2, with D unresolved. This CDR3 spans 18 amino acids. Germline CDR1 reads LGHNA; CDR2 reads YSLEER. Trimming cost V 0 bases and J 0 bases, with 14 bases left between them. For the CDR3, the DNA is TGCGCCAGCAGCCAAGATCTGTTGGAGAGCGCGAACACCGGGGAGCTGTTTTTT. This sequence encodes CASSQDLLESANTGELFF.

There are many counts of this clonotype. This sequence joins TRBV29-1 and TRBJ1-2; perhaps TRBD1 as D (6 bases). The CDR3 has 15 residues. The germline V gene has CDR1 SQVTM and CDR2 ANQGSEA. The V end was cut by 2 bases, the J end by 1 base, with 14 bases between. The CDR3 sequence: CSVELRDTYNYGYTF. DNA of the CDR3: TGCAGCGTTGAACTCCGGGACACTTATAACTATGGCTACACCTTC.

The chain carries TRBV27 and TRBJ2-5, with 7 bases fitting TRBD1. The CDR3 extends over 15 amino acids. After removal of 6 bases from V and 1 base from J, the junction contained 8 bases not matched to a gene. Per germline, CDR1 MNHEY and CDR2 SMNVEV (reference sequence). The CDR3 bases are TGTGCCAGCAGACCCTCACGACAGGGCCAAGAGACCCAGTACTTC. The encoded protein is CASRPSRQGQETQYF.

There are many counts of this clonotype. V usage is TRBV20-1 and J usage is TRBJ1-6; the match to TRBD1 covers 8 bases. Trimming cost V 0 bases and J 1 base; bases outside gene matches: 2. There are 16 residues in the CDR3. Germline V gene data show CDR1 as DFQATT and CDR2 as SNEGSKA (reference sequence). The CDR3 DNA is TGCAGTGCTAGAGATGGACAGGGTTCCTATAATTCACCCCTCCACTTT. It codes for CSARDGQGSYNSPLHF.